This T cell receptor (beta chain) was sequenced in a study of vaccination and CD4 T cells after COVID-19. This clonotype was seen a handful of times. As yet, its antigen is unknown. Treatment of the sample: approximately nine-day PBMC culture with coronavirus spike peptide pools or control peptides (ViraFEST assay). Researchers used the Oncomine TCR Beta short-read assay to sequence DNA from cultured CD4+ T cells. TCRdb processed the PCR reads anew with MiXCR; each CDR3 protein has one entry. The sample carries about 18,000 distinct CDR3 sequences, around 44% recorded once. Study-level findings and limits: For SARS-CoV-2-reactive clonotypes, the median went from approximately 21 to 38, a nonsignificant increase.

J lost 3 bases, V lost 4 bases, and 6 bases had no gene match. The germline gives CDR1 SEHNR, CDR2 FQNEAQ (reference sequence). The CDR3 sequence is 14 residues long. The rearrangement links TRBV7-9 to TRBJ2-7; 7 bases fit TRBD2. The sequence came from a human donor who had recovered from COVID-19. The sample was CD4+ T cells from blood, cultured in vitro, taken after SARS-CoV-2 vaccination. CDR3 DNA: TGTGCCAGCAGCTCTAGCGGAGGTTACTACGAGCAGTACTTC. Protein sequence: CASSSSGGYYEQYF.